This T cell receptor (beta chain) was sequenced in a study of monozygotic twins with cystic fibrosis. After removal of 1 base from V and 5 bases from J, the junction contained 5 bases not matched to a gene. The CDR3 has 16 amino acids. CDR1 and CDR2 from the germline V gene are LGHNT and FRNRAP. TCRdb's copy holds only in-frame clones and misses some; the assay was immunoSEQ multiplex PCR. The sample comprises more than 9,000 clones, 65% to 90% of which are singletons, and about 0.5% rests with the top ten. The sample consisted of blood. This chain joins TRBV12-5 and TRBJ2-1; 10 bases line up with TRBD1. The sequence derives from a man between 18 and 35 years old with cystic fibrosis. The CDR3 coding sequence is TGTGCTAGTGGTTTGGGGGGACAGGGGAGGAACAATGAGCAGTTCTTC. Its protein product is CASGLGGQGRNNEQFF. Together with reference TRBV12-5 and TRBJ2-1, the CDR3 gives the full variable domain: DARVTQTPRHKVTEMGQEVTMRCQPILGHNTVFWYRQTMMQGLELLAYFRNRAPLDDSGMPKDRFSAEMPDATLATLKIQPSEPRDSAVYFCASGLGGQGRNNEQFFGPGTRLTVL.